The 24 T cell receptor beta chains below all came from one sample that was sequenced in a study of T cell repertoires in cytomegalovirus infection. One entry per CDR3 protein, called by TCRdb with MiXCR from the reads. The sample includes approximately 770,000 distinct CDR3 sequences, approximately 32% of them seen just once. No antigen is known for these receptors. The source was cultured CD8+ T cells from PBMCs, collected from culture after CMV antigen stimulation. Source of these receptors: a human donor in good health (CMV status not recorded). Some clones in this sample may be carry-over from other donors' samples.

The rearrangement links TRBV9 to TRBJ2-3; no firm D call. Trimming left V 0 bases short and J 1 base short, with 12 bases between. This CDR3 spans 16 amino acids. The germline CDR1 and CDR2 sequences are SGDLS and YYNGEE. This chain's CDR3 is CASSVEAPPGTDTQYF. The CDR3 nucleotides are TGTGCCAGCAGCGTAGAAGCGCCGCCAGGCACAGATACGCAGTATTTT.

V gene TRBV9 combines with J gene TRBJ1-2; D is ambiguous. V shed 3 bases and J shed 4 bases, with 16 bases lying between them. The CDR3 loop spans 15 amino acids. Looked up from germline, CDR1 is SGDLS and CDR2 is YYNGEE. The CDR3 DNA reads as TGTGCCAGCAGCGCCCTAGGCAGGCCATCCTATGGCTACACCTTC. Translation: CASSALGRPSYGYTF.

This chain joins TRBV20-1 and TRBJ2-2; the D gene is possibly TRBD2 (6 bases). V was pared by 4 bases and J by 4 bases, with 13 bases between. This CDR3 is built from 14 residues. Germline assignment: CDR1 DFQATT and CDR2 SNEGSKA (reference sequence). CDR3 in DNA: TGCAGTGCTAATCTGGGGACTTCCACCGGGGAGCTGTTTTTT. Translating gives CSANLGTSTGELFF.

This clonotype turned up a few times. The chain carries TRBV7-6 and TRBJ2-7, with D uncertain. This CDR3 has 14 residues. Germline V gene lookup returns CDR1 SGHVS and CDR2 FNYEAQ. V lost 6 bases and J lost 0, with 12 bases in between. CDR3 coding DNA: TGTGCCAGCAGGGGCAGGTACTCCTCCTACGAGCAGTACTTC. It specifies CASRGRYSSYEQYF.

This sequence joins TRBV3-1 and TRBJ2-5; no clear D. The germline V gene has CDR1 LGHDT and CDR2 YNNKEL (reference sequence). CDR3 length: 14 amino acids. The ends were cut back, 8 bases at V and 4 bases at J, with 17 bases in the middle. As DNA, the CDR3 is TGTGCCAGCGGGGAAGGGTGGGTCATAGAGACCCAGTACTTC. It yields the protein CASGEGWVIETQYF.

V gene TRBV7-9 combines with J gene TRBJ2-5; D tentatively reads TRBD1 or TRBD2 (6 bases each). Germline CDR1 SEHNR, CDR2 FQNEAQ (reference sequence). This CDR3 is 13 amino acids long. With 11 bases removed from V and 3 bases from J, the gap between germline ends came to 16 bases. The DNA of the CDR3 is TGTGCCCAGAACAACAGGGAGGAAGAGACCCAGTACTTC. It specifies CAQNNREEETQYF.

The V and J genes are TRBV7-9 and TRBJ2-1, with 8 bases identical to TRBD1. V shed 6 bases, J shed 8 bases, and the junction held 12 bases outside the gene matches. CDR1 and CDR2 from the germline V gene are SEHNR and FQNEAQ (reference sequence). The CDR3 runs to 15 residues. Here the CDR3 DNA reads TGTGCCAGCAGTTCGGACAGGGTAGGGATGGATGAGCAGTTCTTC. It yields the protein CASSSDRVGMDEQFF.

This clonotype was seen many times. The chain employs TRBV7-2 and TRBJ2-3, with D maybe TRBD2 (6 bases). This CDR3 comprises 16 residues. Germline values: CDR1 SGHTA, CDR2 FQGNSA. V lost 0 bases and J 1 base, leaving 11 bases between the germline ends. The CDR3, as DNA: TGTGCCAGCAGCTTAGCGCTGTCTAGCGGCACAGATACGCAGTATTTT. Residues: CASSLALSSGTDTQYF. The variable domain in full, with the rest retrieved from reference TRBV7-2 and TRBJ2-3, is GAGVSQSPSNKVTEKGKDVELRCDPISGHTALYWYRQSLGQGLEFLIYFQGNSAPDKSGLPSDRFSAERTGGSVSTLTIQRTQQEDSAVYLCASSLALSSGTDTQYFGPGTRLTVL.

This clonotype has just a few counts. CDR3 nucleotide sequence: TGTGCCAGCACGGTCCTTTCGTGGACAACCGTTCTCTACAATGAGCAGTTCTTC. This sequence encodes CASTVLSWTTVLYNEQFF. The gene calls are TRBV5-6 and TRBJ2-1; a weak D match, TRBD1 (5 bases). V was shortened by 6 bases and J by 3 bases, with 25 bases between the two germline ends. This CDR3 is 18 amino acids long. Per germline, CDR1 SGHDT and CDR2 YYEEEE.

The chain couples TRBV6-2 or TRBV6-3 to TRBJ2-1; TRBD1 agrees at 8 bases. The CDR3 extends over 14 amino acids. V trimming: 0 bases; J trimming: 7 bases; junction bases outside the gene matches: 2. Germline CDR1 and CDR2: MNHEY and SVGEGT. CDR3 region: CASSYSHRGNEQFF. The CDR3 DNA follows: TGTGCCAGCAGTTACTCACACAGGGGGAATGAGCAGTTCTTC.

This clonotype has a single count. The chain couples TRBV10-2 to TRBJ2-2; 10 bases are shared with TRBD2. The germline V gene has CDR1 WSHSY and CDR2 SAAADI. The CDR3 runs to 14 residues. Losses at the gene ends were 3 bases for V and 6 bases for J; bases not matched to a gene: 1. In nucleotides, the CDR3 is TGCGCCAGCAGTGATAGCGGGGGGCCCGGGGAGCTGTTTTTT. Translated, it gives CASSDSGGPGELFF.

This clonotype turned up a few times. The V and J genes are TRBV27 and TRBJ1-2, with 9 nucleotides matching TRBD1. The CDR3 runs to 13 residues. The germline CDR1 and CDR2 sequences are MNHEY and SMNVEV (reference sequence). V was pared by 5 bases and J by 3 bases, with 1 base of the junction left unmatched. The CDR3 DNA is TGTGCCAGCAGTGGACAGGGGCACTATGGCTACACCTTC. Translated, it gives CASSGQGHYGYTF.

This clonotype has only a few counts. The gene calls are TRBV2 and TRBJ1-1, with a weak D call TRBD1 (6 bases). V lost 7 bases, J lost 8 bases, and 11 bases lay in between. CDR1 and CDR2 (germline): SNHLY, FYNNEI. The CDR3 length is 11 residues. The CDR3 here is CASNIDREAFF. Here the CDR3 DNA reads TGTGCCAGCAATATCGACAGGGAAGCTTTCTTT.

CDR3 coding DNA: TGTGCCAGCAGTTTCGACAGGGCGGGCTCTGGGGCCAACGTCCTGACTTTC. The encoded protein is CASSFDRAGSGANVLTF. J is TRBJ2-6 and V is TRBV6-1; 7 bases fit TRBD1. CDR1 and CDR2 from the germline V gene are MNHNS and SASEGT. J lost 0 bases, V lost 5 bases, and 7 bases had no gene match. The CDR3 covers 17 residues.

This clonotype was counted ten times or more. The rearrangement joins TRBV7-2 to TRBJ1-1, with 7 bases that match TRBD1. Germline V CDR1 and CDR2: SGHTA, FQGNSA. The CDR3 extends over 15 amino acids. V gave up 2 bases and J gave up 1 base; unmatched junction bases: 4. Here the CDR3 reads CASSLNHRGNTEAFF. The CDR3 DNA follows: TGTGCCAGCAGCTTAAATCACAGGGGGAACACTGAAGCTTTCTTT. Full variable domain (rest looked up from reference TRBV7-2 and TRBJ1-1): GAGVSQSPSNKVTEKGKDVELRCDPISGHTALYWYRQSLGQGLEFLIYFQGNSAPDKSGLPSDRFSAERTGGSVSTLTIQRTQQEDSAVYLCASSLNHRGNTEAFFGQGTRLTVV.

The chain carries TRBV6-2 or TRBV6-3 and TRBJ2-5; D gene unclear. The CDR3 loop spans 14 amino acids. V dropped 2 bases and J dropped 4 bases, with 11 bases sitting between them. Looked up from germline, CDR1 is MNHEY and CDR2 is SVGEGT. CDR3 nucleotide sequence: TGTGCCAGCAGTTACGTAAAGGGTGGAGAGACCCAGTACTTC. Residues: CASSYVKGGETQYF.

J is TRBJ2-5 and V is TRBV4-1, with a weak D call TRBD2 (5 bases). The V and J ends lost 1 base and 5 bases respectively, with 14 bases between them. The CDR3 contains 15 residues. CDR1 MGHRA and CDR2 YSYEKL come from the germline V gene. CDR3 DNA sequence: TGCGCCAGCAGCCAAGGGCACACGCCGGGGGAGACCCAGTACTTC. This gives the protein CASSQGHTPGETQYF.

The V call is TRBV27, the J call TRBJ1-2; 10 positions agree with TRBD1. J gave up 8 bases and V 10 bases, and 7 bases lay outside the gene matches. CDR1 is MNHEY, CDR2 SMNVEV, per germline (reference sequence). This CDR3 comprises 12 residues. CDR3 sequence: CATGTGVRGYTF. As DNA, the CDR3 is TGTGCCACCGGGACAGGGGTGCGAGGCTACACCTTC.

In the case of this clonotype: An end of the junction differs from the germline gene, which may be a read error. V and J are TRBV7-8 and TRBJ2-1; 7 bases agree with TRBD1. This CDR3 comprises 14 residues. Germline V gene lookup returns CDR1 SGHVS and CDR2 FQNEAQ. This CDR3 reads CAGSSRTGLDEQFF. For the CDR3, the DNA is TGTGCCGGCAGCTCCCGGACAGGCCTCGATGAGCAGTTCTTC.

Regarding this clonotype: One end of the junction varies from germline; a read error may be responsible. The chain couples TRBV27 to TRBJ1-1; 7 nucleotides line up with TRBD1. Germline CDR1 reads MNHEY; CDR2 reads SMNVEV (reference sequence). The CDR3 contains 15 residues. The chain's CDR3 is CASSGLRGLNTKAFF. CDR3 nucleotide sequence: TGTGCCAGCAGTGGCTTGAGGGGGCTGAACACTAAAGCTTTCTTT.

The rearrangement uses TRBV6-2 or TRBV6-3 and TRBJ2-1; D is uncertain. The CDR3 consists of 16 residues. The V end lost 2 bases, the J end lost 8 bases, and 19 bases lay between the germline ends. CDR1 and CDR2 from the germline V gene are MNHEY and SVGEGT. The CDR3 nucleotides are TGTGCCAGCAGTTACCTACTCGGATCTAGATACGATGAGCAGTTCTTC. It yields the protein CASSYLLGSRYDEQFF.

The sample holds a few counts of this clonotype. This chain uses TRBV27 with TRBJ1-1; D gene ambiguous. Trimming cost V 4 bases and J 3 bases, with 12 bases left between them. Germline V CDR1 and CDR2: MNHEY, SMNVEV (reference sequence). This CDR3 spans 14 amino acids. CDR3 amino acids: CASSSALEDTEAFF. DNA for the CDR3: TGTGCCAGCAGTTCAGCGTTGGAGGACACTGAAGCTTTCTTT.

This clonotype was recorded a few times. The CDR3 protein is CASSYTGTDTEAFF. In DNA form, the CDR3 reads TGTGCCAGCAGTTACACCGGGACAGACACTGAAGCTTTCTTT. This rearrangement joins TRBV6-6 to TRBJ1-1, with 7 nucleotides matching TRBD1. Germline values: CDR1 MNHNY, CDR2 SVGAGI (reference sequence). V trimming: 2 bases; J trimming: 3 bases; junction bases outside the gene matches: 3. CDR3 length: 14 amino acids.

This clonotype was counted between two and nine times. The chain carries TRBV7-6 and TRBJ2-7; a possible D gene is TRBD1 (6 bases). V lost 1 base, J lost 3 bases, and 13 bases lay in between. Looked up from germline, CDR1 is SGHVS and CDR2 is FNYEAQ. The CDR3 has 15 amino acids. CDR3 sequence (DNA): TGTGCCAGCAGCTTAGGTCCAGGGGCAGACTACGAGCAGTACTTC. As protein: CASSLGPGADYEQYF.